The 9 T cell receptor beta chains listed next were all sequenced from one sample in a study of graft-versus-host responses after intestinal transplantation. The protocol was immunoSEQ multiplex PCR, while the TCRdb copy is restricted to in-frame clones and leaves out a portion. The sample has about 24,000 clones, around two fifths seen once. The material sequenced was alloreactive CD4+ T cells from a mixed lymphocyte reaction culture, taken before intestinal transplant. Subset defined: CFSE-low proliferating T cells sorted from roughly six-day pre-transplant mixed lymphocyte reaction (GvH or HvG direction). The receptors shown here come from a human patient who received an intestinal transplant.

The chain recombines TRBV15 with TRBJ2-1; 8 positions agree with TRBD2. The germline V gene encodes CDR1 LNHNV and CDR2 YYDKDF (reference sequence). The ends lost 1 base at V and 2 bases at J; junction bases unmatched: 10. The CDR3 is 18 amino acids. The CDR3 DNA sequence: TGTGCCACCAGCAGAGGAGGAGGGGGGACTAGTACCTACAATGAGCAGTTCTTC. Residues: CATSRGGGGTSTYNEQFF.

This clone has only one observation. In DNA, the CDR3 is TGTGCCAGCAGCCGACAGGGGACTGAAGCTTTCTTT. Its protein product is CASSRQGTEAFF. This chain connects TRBV13 to TRBJ1-1, with TRBD1 identical over 8 bases. This CDR3 is 12 amino acids long. Trimming removed 5 bases from V and 5 bases from J; junction bases left unmatched: 1. CDR1 and CDR2 (germline): PRHDT, FYEKMQ (reference sequence).

This chain links TRBV27 with TRBJ2-5; D gene ambiguous. The DNA end is a closer match to TRBJ2-7, so the J assignment may be wrong. From germline, CDR1 is MNHEY and CDR2 SMNVEV (reference sequence). The CDR3 length is 12 residues. The CDR3 loop reads CASSLFPYEQYF. CDR3 bases: TGTGCCAGCAGTTTGTTTCCCTACGAGCAGTACTTC.

This chain uses TRBV7-3 with TRBJ2-2; 7 bases map to TRBD1. The CDR3 has 15 amino acids. Germline V gives CDR1 SGHTA, CDR2 FQGTGA. V gave up 7 bases and J gave up 4 bases; unmatched junction bases: 9. In nucleotides, the CDR3 is TGTGCCAGCACCAACGACCCAGGGGGCACCGGGGAGCTGTTTTTT. Its protein is CASTNDPGGTGELFF.

The V call is TRBV30, the J call TRBJ2-5; D gene ambiguous. V dropped 0 bases and J dropped 3 bases, with 14 bases sitting between them. The CDR3 is made up of 15 amino acids. In germline, CDR1 is GTSNPN, CDR2 SVGIG (reference sequence). This chain's CDR3 is CAWSVGLWQKETQYF. The DNA of the CDR3 is TGTGCCTGGAGTGTTGGCCTCTGGCAGAAAGAGACCCAGTACTTC.

V usage is TRBV29-1 and J usage is TRBJ2-5; D might be TRBD1 (6 bases). The V gene's germline CDR1 is SQVTM and CDR2 ANQGSEA. CDR3 length: 18 amino acids. The germline V and J ends were trimmed by 4 bases and 2 bases, with 26 bases remaining between them. CDR3 sequence reads: CSVGDRLLVWDIQETQYF. The CDR3 nucleotides are TGCAGCGTTGGCGACAGATTGTTGGTATGGGACATACAAGAGACCCAGTACTTC. Filled out from reference TRBV29-1 and TRBJ2-5, the complete variable domain reads SAVISQKPSRDICQRGTSLTIQCQVDSQVTMMFWYRQQPGQSLTLIATANQGSEATYESGFVIDKFPISRPNLTFSTLTVSNMSPEDSSIYLCSVGDRLLVWDIQETQYFGPGTRLLVL.

The chain links TRBV4-2 to TRBJ2-3; D gene unclear. V was clipped by 1 base and J by 0 bases, with 11 bases between them. CDR1 and CDR2 (germline): LGHNA, YNFKEQ. The CDR3 is 16 residues long. For the CDR3, the DNA is TGTGCCAGCAGCCAAGCCGCGGCGGTTAGCACAGATACGCAGTATTTT. Translation: CASSQAAAVSTDTQYF.

The V gene is TRBV7-9, the J gene TRBJ1-1; D may be TRBD1 (5 bases). The V and J ends lost 9 bases and 7 bases respectively, with 15 bases between them. There are 12 residues in the CDR3. Germline lookup yields CDR1 SEHNR and CDR2 FQNEAQ (reference sequence). CDR3 sequence (DNA): TGTGCCAGTTCGGGGGAGACCGTTGAAGCTTTCTTT. It specifies CASSGETVEAFF.

This clone was seen more than once but under ten times. The chain links TRBV9 to TRBJ2-1; 11 bases line up with TRBD1. The J segment lost 9 bases and the V segment lost 1 base, leaving 9 bases of the junction unmatched. This CDR3 is 16 amino acids long. Per the germline V gene, CDR1 is SGDLS and CDR2 is YYNGEE. In nucleotides, the CDR3 is TGTGCCAGCAGCGTAATCGGGACAGGGGGGTTTGGTGAGCAGTTCTTC. Its translation: CASSVIGTGGFGEQFF.